This T cell receptor (beta chain) was retrieved from a study of blood T cell repertoires in COVID-19. The study assigned cohorts using participant-reported clinical history. Only one count was recorded for this clone. The germline V gene encodes CDR1 SGHTA and CDR2 FQGNSA. Trimming removed 3 bases at V and 4 bases at J, with 13 bases between. This CDR3 is built from 15 residues. The repertoire was sequenced with immunoSEQ multiplex PCR; TCRdb's copy has only in-frame clones and lacks some. This table holds roughly 220,000 clones, roughly 84% found once. What was sequenced was PBMCs or T cells enriched from blood (not recorded which). The clonotype was recovered from a middle-aged woman who had recovered from COVID-19. The chain recombines TRBV7-2 with TRBJ2-1; D might be TRBD2 (5 bases). Here the CDR3 DNA reads TGTGCCAGCAGCTTCGGACTGACTAATTACAATGAGCAGTTCTTC. This gives the protein CASSFGLTNYNEQFF.